What follows describes a single T cell receptor beta chain. This sample is part of a study of blood T cell repertoires in COVID-19. Overall study context: COVID-19 samples, acute and convalescent, were from the United States, Italy and Spain. T cells, B-cell-depleted T cells, or PBMCs supplied cDNA or gDNA.

This CDR3 spans 16 amino acids. CDR1 MNHNY and CDR2 SVGAGI come from the germline V gene (reference sequence). V lost 6 bases and J lost 7; bases outside the gene matches: 13. Original methodology: Estimates of nucleated cell counts were drawn from the amplification of reference gene primers. The repertoire was sequenced with immunoSEQ multiplex PCR; TCRdb's copy has only in-frame clones and lacks some. D and trimming come from the DNA, and the V and J calls and clone size come from that table. This repertoire shows 300,000 to 450,000 clones, more than 65% found once; its top ten account for about 1%.

The chain recombines TRBV6-6 with TRBJ1-2; 11 bases fit TRBD1. This sequence originates from a human donor with acute or convalescent COVID-19. The donor label of this sample is uncertain. Sequencing input: peripheral blood. CDR3 sequence reads: CASRESGKGQGAGYTF. CDR3 coding DNA: TGTGCCAGCAGGGAATCTGGCAAAGGACAGGGGGCTGGCTACACCTTC.